These 17 T cell receptor beta chains came from one sample sequenced in a study of tumor and adjacent non-tumor tissue in lung cancer. TCRbeta libraries were built with three rounds of nested PCR, modified from ARM-PCR. Via MiXCR, TCRdb re-called the multiplex PCR reads, giving one row per CDR3 protein. The sample consists of around 200,000 distinct CDR3 sequences, less than 80% of them appearing once. No cell sorting was done before RNA was extracted from the tissue. The sample was lung tumor tissue. The receptors originated from a man in his sixties with non-small cell lung cancer.

J is TRBJ2-3 and V is TRBV28; 10 bases are shared with TRBD1. CDR3 size: 16 residues. V shed 6 bases, J shed 6 bases, and the junction held 12 bases outside the gene matches. The V gene's germline CDR1 is MDHEN and CDR2 SYDVKM. CDR3 bases: TGTGCCAGCAGCCTGGTAGGACAGGGGGTTCTCGATACGCAGTATTTT. This sequence encodes CASSLVGQGVLDTQYF.

This clonotype has ten or more counts. The rearrangement links TRBV29-1 to TRBJ2-1, with 9 bases that match TRBD2. Germline assignment: CDR1 SQVTM and CDR2 ANQGSEA. V lost 7 bases and J lost 0; bases outside the gene matches: 7. The CDR3 consists of 15 residues. In DNA, the CDR3 is TGCAGCGGACGGGAGCGGGGGGCCTCCTACAATGAGCAGTTCTTC. Protein sequence: CSGRERGASYNEQFF.

V and J are TRBV11-3 and TRBJ1-2, with D perhaps TRBD1 (5 bases). Trimming took off 7 bases at V and 8 bases at J, with 17 bases between the two ends. In germline, CDR1 is SGHNT, CDR2 YENEEA. The CDR3 loop spans 13 amino acids. This CDR3 is CASTNRHGAGYTF. The CDR3, as DNA: TGTGCCAGCACCAATCGACATGGGGCCGGCTACACCTTC.

V is TRBV25-1 and J is TRBJ2-1; possibly TRBD1 for D (6 bases). Germline CDR1 MGHDK, CDR2 SYGVNS. Deletions cut 8 bases from V and 12 bases from J, with 14 bases between. CDR3 length equals 11 residues. The CDR3 region has the DNA TGTGCCAGCGGGCCAGGGGTAGTGCAGTTCTTC. The encoded protein is CASGPGVVQFF.

The sample holds many counts of this clonotype. The chain combines TRBV4-2 with TRBJ1-6; possible D gene TRBD1, 6 bases. The germline V gene has CDR1 LGHNA and CDR2 YNFKEQ. The CDR3 has 15 residues. Trimming cost V 6 bases and J 10 bases, with 19 bases left between them. The CDR3 reads CASRFLQGDFSPLHF. The CDR3 DNA reads TGTGCCAGCAGGTTCCTACAGGGAGACTTCTCACCCCTCCACTTT.

This clonotype has just a few counts. The chain combines TRBV29-1 with TRBJ1-1, with no clear D. V dropped 7 bases and J dropped 4 bases, with 13 bases sitting between them. Germline CDR1 reads SQVTM; CDR2 reads ANQGSEA. The CDR3 totals 12 residues. The CDR3 DNA sequence: TGCAGCGCTCGTAGGGCCTCCACTGAAGCTTTCTTT. This translates into CSARRASTEAFF.

On this clonotype: This may stem from a read error, because a much larger clone lies one nucleotide away. This chain uses TRBV12-3 or TRBV12-4 with TRBJ1-3, with 7 bases fitting TRBD1. J was trimmed by 3 bases and V by 9 bases; bases with no gene match: 14. CDR3 size: 16 residues. Written as DNA, the CDR3 is TGTGCCAGGAGTCCTAACCGACAGGGAAGTGGAAACACCATATATTTT. Its translation: CARSPNRQGSGNTIYF.

A note on this clonotype: An end of the junction differs from the germline gene, which may be a read error. V gene TRBV11-2 combines with J gene TRBJ2-3; 11 bases are shared with TRBD2. This CDR3 has 16 amino acids. The germline CDR1 and CDR2 sequences are SGHAT and FQNNGV. CDR3 DNA sequence: TGTGCCAGCAGTTTAATTAGCGGGGGGGGCCCAGATACGCACTATTTT. Its translation is CASSLISGGGPDTHYF. The full variable domain, rest sourced from reference TRBV11-2 and TRBJ2-3, is EAGVAQSPRYKIIEKRQSVAFWCNPISGHATLYWYQQILGQGPKLLIQFQNNGVVDDSQLPKDRFSAERLKGVDSTLKIQPAKLEDSAVYLCASSLISGGGPDTHYFGPGTRLTVL.

The chain recombines TRBV20-1 with TRBJ2-7, with 8 nucleotides matching TRBD2. The CDR3 has 13 amino acids. Per germline, CDR1 DFQATT and CDR2 SNEGSKA (reference sequence). V shed 5 bases and J 5 bases; nucleotides not matched to a gene: 8. CDR3 in DNA: TGCAGTGCTGCGGGAGGCTCTAGTAACGAGCAGTACTTC. Protein product: CSAAGGSSNEQYF.

This clonotype was found once. With a much larger clone just one base away, this may be a read error. The rearrangement uses TRBV20-1 and TRBJ2-1, with D possibly called TRBD1 or TRBD2 (5 bases each). The V end lost 6 bases, the J end lost 3 bases, and 15 bases lay between the germline ends. The germline V gene encodes CDR1 DFQATT and CDR2 SNEGSKA (reference sequence). The CDR3 totals 14 residues. CDR3 sequence reads: CSAPYGTNYNEQFF. The CDR3 region has the DNA TGCAGTGCCCCATACGGGACCAACTACAATGAGCAGTTCTTC.

This clonotype has more than one count but fewer than ten. The chain is built from TRBV24-1 and TRBJ2-4, with D possibly TRBD2 on 6 matching bases. Germline assignment: CDR1 KGHDR and CDR2 SFDVKD. The ends were cut back, 4 bases at V and 6 bases at J, with 6 bases in the middle. The CDR3 is 12 amino acids. CDR3: CATSEEGNIQYF. In DNA, the CDR3 is TGTGCCACCAGTGAGGAGGGAAACATTCAGTACTTC.

Regarding this clonotype: One junction end does not reproduce the germline sequence, and a read error may be involved. This sequence joins TRBV29-1 and TRBJ2-6, with 7 bases aligning to TRBD2. This CDR3 has 12 amino acids. Germline V gene lookup returns CDR1 SQVTM and CDR2 ANQGSEA. CDR3 nucleotide sequence: TGCAGTGTTGACGGGGGGACCAACGTCCTGACTTTC. Translation gives CSVDGGTNVLTF.

Notes on this clonotype: A single base separates this from a much larger clone, so it may be a read error. The V and J genes are TRBV4-2 and TRBJ2-1, with D maybe TRBD1 (5 bases). This CDR3 is 15 amino acids long. Trimming pared 2 bases from V and 8 bases from J, leaving 16 bases between. Germline loops: CDR1 LGHNA, CDR2 YNFKEQ. CDR3 coding DNA: TGTGCCAGCAGCCAAAAGGGGCCTAGGTCCGATGAGCAGTTCTTC. This codes for CASSQKGPRSDEQFF.

The V and J genes are TRBV5-4 and TRBJ2-3; D unclear. The CDR3 consists of 17 residues. The germline gives CDR1 SGHNT, CDR2 YYREEE (reference sequence). V was pared by 0 bases and J by 3 bases, with 17 bases between. CDR3 in DNA: TGTGCCAGCAGCTTGGGGCTAACACAACGACGAACAGATACGCAGTATTTT. Translation: CASSLGLTQRRTDTQYF.

The chain joins TRBV11-1 to TRBJ2-5; 8 bases match TRBD1. The CDR3 is made up of 14 amino acids. With 6 bases clipped from V and 5 bases from J, the junction kept 8 bases outside the gene matches. The germline gives CDR1 SGHAT, CDR2 FQDESV (reference sequence). CDR3: CASRLSGGWETQYF. The CDR3 DNA is TGTGCCAGCAGACTGTCAGGGGGCTGGGAGACCCAGTACTTC.

The rearrangement uses TRBV6-1 and TRBJ1-1; D not certain. The CDR3 runs 18 residues. Per germline, CDR1 MNHNS and CDR2 SASEGT. V lost 2 bases to trimming and J lost 1 base, with 20 bases between them. Here the CDR3 DNA reads TGTGCCAGCAGTGAAAGGTCTAGGAGGCCCAGAGGGAACACTGAAGCTTTCTTT. It translates to CASSERSRRPRGNTEAFF.

This clonotype was counted many times. The CDR3 region is CSATTSGYSTGELFF. The DNA of the CDR3 is TGCAGCGCAACGACTAGCGGATATAGCACCGGGGAGCTGTTTTTT. The V gene is TRBV29-1, the J gene TRBJ2-2; 9 bases fit TRBD2. Germline CDR1 reads SQVTM; CDR2 reads ANQGSEA. The CDR3 sequence is 15 residues long. The V gene end was trimmed by 7 bases and the J gene end by 4 bases; junction bases not matched to a gene: 10.